The TCR beta chain under discussion was sequenced for a study of T cells after yellow fever vaccination. This clonotype was seen many times. One entry per CDR3 protein results from TCRdb running MiXCR on the 5' RACE reads. The table has fewer than 100,000 distinct CDR3 sequences, around 5.8% seen once. Trimming left V 3 bases short and J 5 bases short, with 8 bases between. Germline loops: CDR1 SGHRS, CDR2 YFSETQ. This CDR3 is 12 amino acids long. This receptor was taken from a man younger than 30 who received the YFV17D yellow fever vaccine. The rearrangement uses TRBV5-1 and TRBJ2-5; D is uncertain. Here the sequenced sample was CD8+ T cells sorted from PBMCs, taken 10 days after the yellow fever booster vaccination. The CDR3 sequence is CASSSNWETQYF. CDR3 nucleotides: TGCGCCAGCAGCTCGAATTGGGAGACCCAGTACTTC.